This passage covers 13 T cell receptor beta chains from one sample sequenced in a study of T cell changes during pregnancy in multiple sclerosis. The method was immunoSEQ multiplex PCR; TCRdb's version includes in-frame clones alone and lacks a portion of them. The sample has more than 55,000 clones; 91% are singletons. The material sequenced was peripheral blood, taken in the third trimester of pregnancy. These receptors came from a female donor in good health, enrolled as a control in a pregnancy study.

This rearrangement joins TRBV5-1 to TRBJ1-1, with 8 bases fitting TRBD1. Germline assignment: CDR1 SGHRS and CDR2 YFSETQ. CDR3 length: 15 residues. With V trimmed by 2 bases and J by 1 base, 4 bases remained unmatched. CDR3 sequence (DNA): TGCGCCAGCAGCTTAACCGGGACAGGGAACACTGAAGCTTTCTTT. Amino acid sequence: CASSLTGTGNTEAFF.

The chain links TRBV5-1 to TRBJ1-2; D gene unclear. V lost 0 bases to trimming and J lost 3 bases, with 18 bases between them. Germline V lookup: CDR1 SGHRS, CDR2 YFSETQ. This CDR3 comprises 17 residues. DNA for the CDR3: TGCGCCAGCAGCTTGGTCGTAGGAGTCCCGTCTGACTATGGCTACACCTTC. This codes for CASSLVVGVPSDYGYTF. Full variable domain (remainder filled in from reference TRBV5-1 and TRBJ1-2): KAGVTQTPRYLIKTRGQQVTLSCSPISGHRSVSWYQQTPGQGLQFLFEYFSETQRNKGNFPGRFSGRQFSNSRSEMNVSTLELGDSALYLCASSLVVGVPSDYGYTFGSGTRLTVV.

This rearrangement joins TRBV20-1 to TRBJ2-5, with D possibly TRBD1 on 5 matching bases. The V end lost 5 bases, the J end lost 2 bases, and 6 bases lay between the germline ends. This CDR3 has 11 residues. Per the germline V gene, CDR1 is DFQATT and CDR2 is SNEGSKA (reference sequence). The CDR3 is CSAQGQETQYF. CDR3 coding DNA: TGCAGTGCTCAGGGTCAAGAGACCCAGTACTTC.

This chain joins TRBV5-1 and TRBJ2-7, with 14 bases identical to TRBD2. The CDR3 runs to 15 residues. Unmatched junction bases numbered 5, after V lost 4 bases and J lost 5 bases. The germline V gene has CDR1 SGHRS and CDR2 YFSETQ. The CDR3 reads CASSLGLAGVNEQYF. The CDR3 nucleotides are TGCGCCAGCAGCCTGGGACTAGCGGGAGTCAACGAGCAGTACTTC. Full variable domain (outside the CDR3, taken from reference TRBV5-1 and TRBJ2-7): KAGVTQTPRYLIKTRGQQVTLSCSPISGHRSVSWYQQTPGQGLQFLFEYFSETQRNKGNFPGRFSGRQFSNSRSEMNVSTLELGDSALYLCASSLGLAGVNEQYFGPGTRLTVT.

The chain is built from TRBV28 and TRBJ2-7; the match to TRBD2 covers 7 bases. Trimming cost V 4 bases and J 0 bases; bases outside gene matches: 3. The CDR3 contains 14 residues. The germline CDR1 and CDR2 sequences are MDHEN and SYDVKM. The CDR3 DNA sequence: TGTGCCAGCAGTTCCCCTAGCGGCTCCTACGAGCAGTACTTC. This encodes CASSSPSGSYEQYF.

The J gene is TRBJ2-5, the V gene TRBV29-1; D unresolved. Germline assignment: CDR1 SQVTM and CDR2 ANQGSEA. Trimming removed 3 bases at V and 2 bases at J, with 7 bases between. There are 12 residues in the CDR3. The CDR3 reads CSVENRQETQYF. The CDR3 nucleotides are TGCAGCGTTGAGAACAGACAAGAGACCCAGTACTTC.

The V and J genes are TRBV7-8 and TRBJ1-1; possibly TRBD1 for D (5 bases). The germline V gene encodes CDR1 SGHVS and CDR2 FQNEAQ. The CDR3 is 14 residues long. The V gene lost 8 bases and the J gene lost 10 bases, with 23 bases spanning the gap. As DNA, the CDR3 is TGTGCCAGCTGGGGGGGTGTTCCCGGATCCCGAGCTTTCTTT. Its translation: CASWGGVPGSRAFF. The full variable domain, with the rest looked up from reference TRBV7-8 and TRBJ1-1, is GAGVSQSPRYKVAKRGQDVALRCDPISGHVSLFWYQQALGQGPEFLTYFQNEAQLDKSGLPSDRFFAERPEGSVSTLKIQRTQQEDSAVYLCASWGGVPGSRAFFGQGTRLTVV.

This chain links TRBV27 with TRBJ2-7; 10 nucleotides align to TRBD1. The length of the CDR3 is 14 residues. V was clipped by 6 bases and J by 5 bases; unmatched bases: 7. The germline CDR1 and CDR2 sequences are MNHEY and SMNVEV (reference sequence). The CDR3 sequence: CASRWGQGRNEQYF. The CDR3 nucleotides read TGTGCCAGCAGATGGGGACAGGGGAGAAACGAGCAGTACTTC.

For the CDR3, the DNA is TGTGCCAGCAGTTTCAACTCCCGACCCCTCCACTTT. Translating gives CASSFNSRPLHF. The rearrangement uses TRBV27 and TRBJ1-6, with no clear D. Germline loops: CDR1 MNHEY, CDR2 SMNVEV (reference sequence). The CDR3 contains 12 residues. Trimming took 3 bases from V and 12 from J, leaving 9 bases between them.

The CDR3 protein is CASSVGGTTEAFF. CDR3 nucleotides: TGTGCCAGCAGCGTAGGCGGGACCACTGAAGCTTTCTTT. The chain carries TRBV9 and TRBJ1-1, with a weak D call TRBD1 (5 bases). From germline, CDR1 is SGDLS and CDR2 YYNGEE. The V gene lost 0 bases and the J gene lost 4 bases, with 7 bases spanning the gap. The CDR3 sequence is 13 residues long.

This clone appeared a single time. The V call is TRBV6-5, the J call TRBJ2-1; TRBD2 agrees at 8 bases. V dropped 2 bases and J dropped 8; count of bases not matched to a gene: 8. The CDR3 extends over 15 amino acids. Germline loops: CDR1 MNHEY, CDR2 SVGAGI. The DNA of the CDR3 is TGTGCCAGCAGTTACGTCGGGGGGGCCACGGATGAGCAGTTCTTC. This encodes CASSYVGGATDEQFF.

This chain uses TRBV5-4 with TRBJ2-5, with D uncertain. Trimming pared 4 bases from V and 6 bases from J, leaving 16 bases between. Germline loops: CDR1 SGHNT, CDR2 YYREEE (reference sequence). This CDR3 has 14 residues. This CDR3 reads CASSLDFESQTQYF. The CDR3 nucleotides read TGTGCCAGCAGCCTAGACTTTGAATCCCAGACCCAGTACTTC. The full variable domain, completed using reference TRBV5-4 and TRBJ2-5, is ETGVTQSPTHLIKTRGQQVTLRCSSQSGHNTVSWYQQALGQGPQFIFQYYREEENGRGNFPPRFSGLQFPNYSSELNVNALELDDSALYLCASSLDFESQTQYFGPGTRLLVL.

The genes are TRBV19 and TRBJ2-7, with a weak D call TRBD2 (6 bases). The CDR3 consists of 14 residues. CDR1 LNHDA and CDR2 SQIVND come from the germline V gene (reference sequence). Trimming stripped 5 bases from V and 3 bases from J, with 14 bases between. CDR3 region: CASSPGTLHYEQYF. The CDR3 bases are TGTGCCAGTAGTCCCGGGACTCTCCACTACGAGCAGTACTTC.